This entry features one T cell receptor (beta chain) sequence. This CDR3 comprises 14 residues. The V end lost 3 bases, the J end lost 5 bases, and 13 bases lay between the germline ends. CDR1 and CDR2 from the germline V gene are SGHAT and FQNNGV. These data come from a study of blood T cell repertoires in COVID-19. Study details: COVID-19 samples from acute and convalescent phases originated in the United States, Italy and Spain. Nucleic acid was either cDNA or gDNA, and it came from T cells, B-cell-depleted T cells, or PBMCs.

The authors' processing: The assay estimated nucleated cells by amplifying reference gene primers. Profiling relied on immunoSEQ multiplex PCR, and the TCRdb table lists in-frame clones only, not all of them. V and J calls and clone size are as listed in that table; D and trimming were resolved from the DNA. The sample has approximately 240,000 clones, approximately 86% seen once. This chain uses TRBV11-2 with TRBJ1-1, with unresolved D. The sequenced sample consisted of peripheral blood. The sequence derives from a woman aged 80 or over with active or convalescent COVID-19. The CDR3: CASSFWGGATEAFF. CDR3 bases: TGTGCCAGCAGCTTTTGGGGAGGAGCGACTGAAGCTTTCTTT.